Presented here are 32 T cell receptor beta chains from one specimen sequenced in a study of low-dose radiotherapy and immunotherapy resistance in tumors. TRAV and TRBV primers primed cDNA for both TCRalpha and TCRbeta. TCR amplification ran roughly 20 PCR cycles using constant-region and V-primer adapter primers. MiXCR, run by TCRdb on the reads, gives a single entry per CDR3 protein. Here the sample spans some 82,000 distinct CDR3 sequences, under 20% being singletons. Time point meaning: before trial treatment. Sequenced material: PBMCs, taken before treatment. All receptors derive from a male donor with prostate cancer.

This clonotype was observed a few times. V usage is TRBV10-3 and J usage is TRBJ2-1; D may match TRBD1 or TRBD2 (6 bases each). The CDR3 is 19 residues long. Between the trimmed V and J ends, which lost 0 bases and 9 bases, there was a span of 27 bases. Germline-derived CDR1 and CDR2 are ENHRY and SYGVKD. The CDR3: CAISESGGRAGSRLSEQFF. The CDR3 DNA reads TGTGCCATCAGTGAGTCTGGGGGGCGGGCGGGATCGCGTCTGAGTGAGCAGTTCTTC.

This clonotype is classed as medium-sized. The chain carries TRBV7-8 and TRBJ2-5; 13 positions agree with TRBD2. With V trimmed by 3 bases and J by 5 bases, 6 bases remained unmatched. The CDR3 length is 16 residues. From germline, CDR1 is SGHVS and CDR2 FQNEAQ. The CDR3 coding sequence is TGTGCCAGCAGCTTTACTAGCGGGGGGGGGTTGGAGACCCAGTACTTC. This translates into CASSFTSGGGLETQYF.

This clonotype showed up many times. The chain employs TRBV4-2 and TRBJ1-2; D is unresolved. This CDR3 has 14 amino acids. Germline lookup yields CDR1 LGHNA and CDR2 YNFKEQ. V dropped 4 bases and J dropped 5 bases, with 14 bases sitting between them. The CDR3, as DNA: TGTGCCAGCAGCCCCGGACGGGCGGGGTATGGCTACACCTTC. Translated: CASSPGRAGYGYTF.

This clonotype showed up many times. V and J are TRBV7-6 and TRBJ2-7; 10 bases are shared with TRBD2. Germline CDR1 and CDR2: SGHVS and FNYEAQ. V lost 0 bases, J lost 6 bases, and 5 bases stayed unmatched. This CDR3 is built from 15 residues. CDR3: CASSLALAGALEQYF. The CDR3 bases are TGTGCCAGCAGCTTAGCCCTAGCGGGAGCCCTCGAGCAGTACTTC.

This clonotype was counted only a few times. The chain combines TRBV6-6 with TRBJ2-7; 10 nucleotides agree with TRBD2. The CDR3 has 18 residues. Germline V gene data show CDR1 as MNHNY and CDR2 as SVGAGI (reference sequence). Trimming cost V 0 bases and J 3 bases; bases outside gene matches: 11. As DNA, the CDR3 is TGTGCCAGCAGTTACTCGGCAAAAGCGGGAGGGCTCCTCTACGAGCAGTACTTC. Amino acids: CASSYSAKAGGLLYEQYF.

The table lists this clonotype with many counts. The genes are TRBV28 and TRBJ1-5; D is possibly TRBD1 (6 bases). The germline CDR1 and CDR2 sequences are MDHEN and SYDVKM. CDR3 length: 17 amino acids. V was clipped by 5 bases and J by 5 bases, with 22 bases between them. CDR3 residues: CASSPRGLRRGYQPQHF. The CDR3 nucleotides are TGTGCCAGCAGTCCCCGAGGACTGAGAAGGGGGTATCAGCCCCAGCATTTT.

Judged by abundance, this clonotype is medium-sized (0.01 to 0.1%). Germline and junction disagree at one end, which may indicate a read error. The V gene is TRBV5-8, the J gene TRBJ1-3; D is uncertain. Germline V lookup: CDR1 SGHTS, CDR2 YDEGEE. The CDR3 runs to 15 residues. CDR3 DNA: TGCGCCAGCAGCTTGATGGACGTCTCTGGAAACACCATATATTTT. Its translation: CASSLMDVSGNTIYF.

This sequence joins TRBV18 and TRBJ2-7; 8 nucleotides align to TRBD2. V lost 4 bases, J lost 3 bases, and 5 bases stayed unmatched. The CDR3 runs to 14 residues. Germline CDR1 KGHSH, CDR2 LQKENI. Written as DNA, the CDR3 is TGTGCCAGCTCACGGACCGGGACTAGCTACGAGCAGTACTTC. It translates to CASSRTGTSYEQYF.

This clonotype appeared many times. This sequence joins TRBV2 and TRBJ2-5, with TRBD2 as a possible D gene (7 bases). V was trimmed by 6 bases and J by 9 bases, leaving 17 bases between them. The CDR3 has 13 amino acids. Germline loops: CDR1 SNHLY, CDR2 FYNNEI. The DNA for the CDR3 is TGTGCCAGCAGCCTGGGGGGGCCTGGGGCCCAGTACTTC. This translates into CASSLGGPGAQYF.

Many counts were recorded for this clonotype. CDR3 region: CASSQMDRGEFF. CDR3 nucleotide sequence: TGTGCCAGCAGCCAGATGGACCGAGGAGAGTTCTTC. V usage is TRBV7-8 and J usage is TRBJ2-1; D unclear. The CDR3 loop spans 12 amino acids. Germline CDR1 SGHVS, CDR2 FQNEAQ. Trimming stripped 5 bases from V and 14 bases from J, with 16 bases between.

As concerns this clonotype: A far larger clone is one base from this, pointing to a likely read error. The V call is TRBV11-2, the J call TRBJ2-5; D possibly corresponds to TRBD2 (6 bases). The DNA end favors TRBJ2-1, so the J call may be wrong. This CDR3 has 20 residues. Germline V lookup: CDR1 SGHAT, CDR2 FQNNGV. In DNA, the CDR3 is TGTGCCAGCAGCAAGAGGCGTCGGGACTTGTCCGCAATTTCCTACAGTGAGCAGTTCTTC. As protein: CASSKRRRDLSAISYSEQFF.

The sample holds many counts of this clonotype. The gene calls are TRBV6-2 or TRBV6-3 and TRBJ2-7; TRBD2 is a possible D gene (5 bases). V dropped 10 bases and J dropped 7 bases, with 14 bases sitting between them. The CDR3 is made up of 11 amino acids. Germline V gene lookup returns CDR1 MNHEY and CDR2 SVGEGT. CDR3 loop: CATRRPGEQYF. The CDR3 region has the DNA TGTGCCACCCGCCGGCCGGGAGAGCAGTACTTC.

Ten or more counts support this clonotype. The CDR3 sequence is CASSLAVGGTGANVLTF. The CDR3 DNA reads TGTGCCAGCAGCTTAGCAGTCGGGGGTACTGGGGCCAACGTCCTGACTTTC. The rearrangement links TRBV7-2 to TRBJ2-6, with D perhaps matching TRBD2 (6 bases). The germline CDR1 and CDR2 sequences are SGHTA and FQGNSA. This CDR3 has 17 residues. V was clipped by 0 bases and J by 2 bases, with 11 bases between them.

There are many counts of this clonotype. The chain combines TRBV30 with TRBJ2-7; 9 bases line up with TRBD1. Germline values: CDR1 GTSNPN, CDR2 SVGIG (reference sequence). The CDR3 runs to 14 residues. Unmatched junction bases numbered 11, after V lost 5 bases and J lost 6 bases. CDR3 in amino acids: CAWVPSGTGLEQYF. Written as DNA, the CDR3 is TGTGCCTGGGTCCCATCTGGGACAGGGCTCGAGCAGTACTTC.

The rearrangement joins TRBV6-1 to TRBJ2-1; weak D call: TRBD2 (6 bases). The CDR3 is 14 amino acids. Per germline, CDR1 MNHNS and CDR2 SASEGT. Trimming removed 7 bases from V and 0 bases from J, with 10 bases in between. Here the CDR3 reads CASMAGSSYNEQFF. In DNA form, the CDR3 reads TGTGCCAGCATGGCCGGGAGCTCCTACAATGAGCAGTTCTTC.

This clonotype was observed a few times. CDR3 sequence (DNA): TGTGCCAGCAGTTTCGCGGGACCCTACGAGCAGTACTTC. As protein: CASSFAGPYEQYF. The chain is built from TRBV28 and TRBJ2-7, with D perhaps matching TRBD2 (6 bases). The length of the CDR3 is 13 residues. Trimming removed 3 bases from V and 2 bases from J, with 8 bases in between. Germline V gives CDR1 MDHEN, CDR2 SYDVKM.

A remark on this clonotype: This likely came from a read error, as a far larger clone is one base away. This sequence joins TRBV19 and TRBJ2-1; 7 bases are shared with TRBD1. V lost 5 bases to trimming and J lost 10 bases; unmatched junction nucleotides: 14. Germline CDR1 LNHDA, CDR2 SQIVND (reference sequence). The CDR3 extends over 15 amino acids. The CDR3 DNA reads TGTGCCAGTAGTTCTCAGGGGGACGCCCGTCCGGAGCAGTTCTTC. This gives the protein CASSSQGDARPEQFF.

This clonotype was counted many times. The rearrangement links TRBV29-1 to TRBJ1-2, with D perhaps matching TRBD1 (5 bases). This CDR3 contains 13 residues. The V gene lost 4 bases and the J gene lost 5 bases, with 14 bases spanning the gap. Germline loops: CDR1 SQVTM, CDR2 ANQGSEA. The CDR3 sequence: CSVVPPGGYGYTF. In DNA form, the CDR3 reads TGCAGCGTTGTTCCCCCCGGGGGGTATGGCTACACCTTC.

This clonotype was picked up many times. The J gene is TRBJ2-3, the V gene TRBV6-2 or TRBV6-3; 11 bases are a match to TRBD2. V lost 7 bases and J lost 7; bases outside the gene matches: 10. The V gene's germline CDR1 is MNHEY and CDR2 SVGEGT. CDR3 length: 15 amino acids. The CDR3 sequence: CASIPSSGGPYTQYF. CDR3 DNA: TGTGCCAGCATTCCTTCTAGCGGGGGGCCCTATACGCAGTATTTT.

A note on this clonotype: A read error likely explains this, since a far larger clone differs by one base. This chain joins TRBV4-3 and TRBJ2-1; TRBD1 matches 10 bases. This CDR3 has 15 amino acids. The V segment lost 3 bases and the J segment 10 bases; nucleotides outside the gene matches: 9. Germline V gene data show CDR1 as LGHNA and CDR2 as YSLEER. The CDR3, as DNA: TGCGCCAGCAGCCAGATAGGACAGGGGGGTTCCGAGCAGTTCTTC. This encodes CASSQIGQGGSEQFF.

Worth noting for this clonotype: A far larger clone is one base from this, pointing to a likely read error. The J gene is TRBJ2-1, the V gene TRBV29-1, with 8 nucleotides matching TRBD1. V dropped 7 bases and J dropped 10; count of bases not matched to a gene: 12. CDR1 and CDR2 from the germline V gene are SQVTM and ANQGSEA. The CDR3 consists of 13 residues. The CDR3 DNA sequence: TGCAGCGCATCGGGACAGGCGACCTACGAGCAGTTCTTC. Residues: CSASGQATYEQFF.

With regard to this clonotype: A far larger clone is a single base away, which makes a read error likely. This sequence joins TRBV6-8 and TRBJ2-7, with D perhaps matching TRBD2 (6 bases). The CDR3 is 12 amino acids. From germline, CDR1 is MNHGY and CDR2 SAAAGT. In DNA, the CDR3 is TGTGCCAGCGGGCTGGGAGGCTACGAGCAGCACTTC. As protein: CASGLGGYEQHF.

The sample holds many counts of this clonotype. In DNA form, the CDR3 reads TGTGCCAGCAGCCCTACTCGGTTGGATACGCAGTATTTT. This encodes CASSPTRLDTQYF. J is TRBJ2-3 and V is TRBV7-2, with no clear D. V shed 5 bases and J shed 6 bases, with 12 bases lying between them. CDR1 SGHTA and CDR2 FQGNSA come from the germline V gene. The CDR3 runs to 13 residues.

A word on this clonotype: A far larger clone lies a single base away; this is likely a read error. The chain carries TRBV6-5 and TRBJ1-5; 11 nucleotides match TRBD1. The CDR3 consists of 17 residues. The J segment lost 2 bases and the V segment lost 5 bases, leaving 8 bases of the junction unmatched. Germline loops: CDR1 MNHEY, CDR2 SVGAGI. CDR3 sequence: CASSDWDRGFGNQPQHF. The CDR3 nucleotides read TGTGCCAGCAGTGACTGGGACAGGGGGTTTGGCAATCAGCCCCAGCATTTT.

This clonotype was seen at least ten times. In nucleotides, the CDR3 is TGTGCCAGCAAAAACACAGTCGACGCTGAAGCTTTCTTT. Translated: CASKNTVDAEAFF. This chain connects TRBV7-9 to TRBJ1-1; D uncertain. The CDR3 totals 13 residues. The V end lost 7 bases, the J end lost 6 bases, and 15 bases lay between the germline ends. Looked up from germline, CDR1 is SEHNR and CDR2 is FQNEAQ (reference sequence).

This clonotype showed up many times. This CDR3 reads CAISESADTQYF. The CDR3 coding sequence is TGTGCCATCAGTGAGTCTGCAGATACGCAGTATTTT. V is TRBV10-3 and J is TRBJ2-3; D is uncertain. The germline CDR1 and CDR2 sequences are ENHRY and SYGVKD. The CDR3 loop spans 12 amino acids. The germline V and J ends were trimmed by 0 bases and 4 bases, with 2 bases remaining between them.

In its sample, this clonotype was seen a few times. The CDR3 DNA reads TGTGCCAGCAGCCAATGGGGGAATGAGCAGTTCTTC. Translated, it gives CASSQWGNEQFF. The rearrangement links TRBV3-1 to TRBJ2-1; perhaps D is TRBD1 or TRBD2 (5 bases each). Germline V gene sequence: CDR1 LGHDT, CDR2 YNNKEL (reference sequence). V gave up 2 bases and J gave up 7 bases, with 6 bases separating them. This CDR3 is built from 12 residues.

A word on this clonotype: A read error is likely here: a far larger clone is one base away. V usage is TRBV6-8 and J usage is TRBJ2-3, with D perhaps TRBD1 or TRBD2 (6 bases each). CDR3 size: 15 residues. The germline V gene encodes CDR1 MNHGY and CDR2 SAAAGT. V was pared by 10 bases and J by 0 bases, with 17 bases between. For the CDR3, the DNA is TGTGCCACCCATATGGGGGGCCCCAGCACAGATACGCAGTATTTT. Translating gives CATHMGGPSTDTQYF.

This clonotype has a single count. The DNA is left out, because the CDR3 cannot be placed on it with certainty; the CDR3 is given as TCRdb lists it. The V and J genes are TRBV11-2 and TRBJ2-2; the table calls TRBD1, which could not be checked here. The CDR3 totals 18 residues, both ends included. CDR1 is SGHAT and CDR2 is FQNNGV in the germline V gene. The CDR3 protein is CASTNNRGAGKSPGSCFF.

This chain links TRBV10-3 with TRBJ1-6; 7 bases fit TRBD1. CDR3 length: 14 amino acids. With V trimmed by 6 bases and J by 5 bases, 4 bases remained unmatched. From germline, CDR1 is ENHRY and CDR2 SYGVKD. CDR3 nucleotide sequence: TGTGCCATCAGCCAGACAGGGAATAATTCACCCCTCCACTTT. This encodes CAISQTGNNSPLHF.

This clonotype has at least ten counts. The chain uses TRBV5-1 and TRBJ2-7, with a weak D call TRBD1 (6 bases). This CDR3 spans 15 amino acids. Trimming pared 4 bases from V and 0 bases from J, leaving 14 bases between. Germline V gene data show CDR1 as SGHRS and CDR2 as YFSETQ. CDR3 nucleotides: TGCGCCAGCAGCAGGGACACAACGAGCTCCTACGAGCAGTACTTC. It is translated as CASSRDTTSSYEQYF.

In this sample, this clonotype turned up many times. The chain carries TRBV5-1 and TRBJ2-5; 7 bases are shared with TRBD1. This CDR3 region has 15 residues. Germline V lookup: CDR1 SGHRS, CDR2 YFSETQ. V lost 3 bases and J lost 2; bases outside the gene matches: 7. CDR3 region: CASSSNRGTQETQYF. CDR3 in DNA: TGCGCCAGCAGCTCAAACAGGGGTACACAAGAGACCCAGTACTTC.